These 14 T cell receptor beta chains came from one sample sequenced in a study of T-cell memory formation after mild COVID-19. TCRdb re-analysed the 5' RACE reads in MiXCR, keeping a single row per CDR3 protein. The sample records about 300,000 distinct CDR3 sequences, 15% to 20% being singletons. Sequences were obtained from PBMCs or a T cell subset sorted from them (not recorded which). The receptors were gathered from a man between 18 and 29 years old who had mild COVID-19 (a few samples of this study predate the infection). Cell type and time point are not known.

The table lists this clonotype with a few counts. The chain uses TRBV10-3 and TRBJ2-7; the match to TRBD2 covers 7 bases. This CDR3 has 16 amino acids. CDR1 and CDR2 (germline): ENHRY, SYGVKD. The trim removed 4 bases at V and 0 bases at J, leaving 9 bases unmatched. The CDR3 spells CAISAGGYESSYEQYV. CDR3 DNA sequence: TGTGCCATCAGTGCCGGGGGGTACGAGAGCTCCTACGAGCAGTACGTC.

This chain joins TRBV28 and TRBJ2-7, with D maybe TRBD1 (6 bases). Germline lookup yields CDR1 MDHEN and CDR2 SYDVKM. The CDR3 loop spans 12 amino acids. Trimming took off 6 bases at V and 6 bases at J, with 12 bases between the two ends. The CDR3 DNA follows: TGTGCCAGCAGATCACAGGGTCGCGAGCAGTACGTC. This encodes CASRSQGREQYV.

As DNA, the CDR3 is TGCAGTGCTAGAGATGTTAGAAAAGGGGCAGGTTCACCCCTCCACTTT. As protein: CSARDVRKGAGSPLHF. V is TRBV20-1 and J is TRBJ1-6, with D perhaps TRBD1 (5 bases). The CDR3 runs to 16 residues. Germline V gene sequence: CDR1 DFQATT, CDR2 SNEGSKA (reference sequence). V was cut by 0 bases and J by 9 bases, with 18 bases left in between.

This clonotype turned up a few times. The rearrangement uses TRBV7-3 and TRBJ2-1, with 9 bases that match TRBD2. The junction had 7 bases not matched to a gene; V was cut back by 3 bases and J by 7 bases. The CDR3 is made up of 15 amino acids. Germline V CDR1 and CDR2: SGHTA, FQGTGA. CDR3 bases: TGTGCCAGCAGCTTGGGAGCGGGGGGTGGTAATGAGCAGTTCTTC. The encoded protein is CASSLGAGGGNEQFF.

This clonotype was seen ten or more times. The V and J genes are TRBV5-1 and TRBJ1-1; the D is unclear. The CDR3 spans 13 residues. Between the trimmed V and J ends, which lost 5 bases and 3 bases, there was a span of 11 bases. CDR1 and CDR2 (germline): SGHRS, YFSETQ. CDR3 region: CASRSRRDTEAFF. The CDR3 DNA follows: TGCGCCAGCAGAAGCAGGAGGGACACTGAAGCTTTCTTT.

There are a few counts of this clonotype. The genes are TRBV12-3 or TRBV12-4 and TRBJ1-4; D not resolved. V lost 0 bases to trimming and J lost 8 bases, with 16 bases between them. The CDR3 contains 16 residues. Written as DNA, the CDR3 is TGTGCCAGCAGTTTAGCGCTAACGGGAGTGAACGAAAAACTGTTTTTT. Translated, it gives CASSLALTGVNEKLFF.

CDR3 loop: CASSDRGRTYGYTF. CDR3 DNA: TGTGCCAGCAGCGATAGAGGGCGGACCTATGGCTACACCTTC. V gene TRBV7-2 combines with J gene TRBJ1-2; D unresolved. V dropped 5 bases and J dropped 4 bases, with 14 bases sitting between them. The CDR3 sequence is 14 residues long. Germline lookup yields CDR1 SGHTA and CDR2 FQGNSA.

The V gene is TRBV5-1, the J gene TRBJ2-5; D may match TRBD1 or TRBD2 (6 bases each). The CDR3 covers 15 residues. Trimming took 4 bases from V and 4 from J, leaving 17 bases between them. Germline V gene data show CDR1 as SGHRS and CDR2 as YFSETQ. This chain's CDR3 is CASSHSEGGTETQYF. The CDR3 DNA is TGCGCCAGCAGCCACTCGGAGGGGGGCACAGAGACCCAGTACTTC. The full variable domain, in which reference TRBV5-1 and TRBJ2-5 provide the parts outside the CDR3, is KAGVTQTPRYLIKTRGQQVTLSCSPISGHRSVSWYQQTPGQGLQFLFEYFSETQRNKGNFPGRFSGRQFSNSRSEMNVSTLELGDSALYLCASSHSEGGTETQYFGPGTRLLVL.

This clonotype was picked up many times. The V gene is TRBV2, the J gene TRBJ2-7, with TRBD2 matching over 10 bases. Germline V CDR1 and CDR2: SNHLY, FYNNEI. This CDR3 contains 14 residues. J lost 3 bases, V lost 6 bases, and 5 bases had no gene match. This CDR3 is CASRASSGGYEQYF. The CDR3, as DNA: TGTGCCAGCAGGGCTTCTAGCGGGGGCTACGAGCAGTACTTC.

The chain joins TRBV7-9 to TRBJ2-7; D is uncertain. The CDR3 runs to 14 residues. The germline V gene has CDR1 SEHNR and CDR2 FQNEAQ (reference sequence). Trimming pared 2 bases from V and 0 bases from J, leaving 8 bases between. The CDR3 reads CASSLQYPSYEQYV. CDR3 nucleotides: TGTGCCAGCAGCTTACAGTACCCCTCCTACGAGCAGTACGTC.

The rearrangement uses TRBV20-1 and TRBJ2-3, with 14 bases identical to TRBD2. CDR1 is DFQATT and CDR2 is SNEGSKA in the germline V gene (reference sequence). Unmatched junction bases numbered 10, after V lost 6 bases and J lost 5 bases. The CDR3 extends over 16 amino acids. This CDR3 is CSAPKTSGGAGDTQYF. CDR3 nucleotide sequence: TGCAGTGCCCCCAAGACTAGCGGGGGGGCCGGAGATACGCAGTATTTT.

Many counts were recorded for this clonotype. The rearrangement uses TRBV28 and TRBJ2-3; D is uncertain. Trimming cost V 5 bases and J 3 bases, with 12 bases left between them. The length of the CDR3 is 14 residues. Per germline, CDR1 MDHEN and CDR2 SYDVKM. The CDR3 DNA sequence: TGTGCCAGCAGTCAGGTTCCGAGGACAGATACGCAGTATTTT. Its translation is CASSQVPRTDTQYF.

The V gene is TRBV18, the J gene TRBJ1-5, with 8 bases fitting TRBD1. CDR1 and CDR2 from the germline V gene are KGHSH and LQKENI. The CDR3 totals 15 residues. The V gene end was trimmed by 5 bases and the J gene end by 0 bases; junction bases not matched to a gene: 3. The CDR3, as DNA: TGTGCCAGCTCAAAGACAGGGGTTAGCAATCAGCCCCAGCATTTT. This sequence encodes CASSKTGVSNQPQHF.

The sample holds one count of this clonotype. The chain employs TRBV9 and TRBJ2-1; D uncertain. Per germline, CDR1 SGDLS and CDR2 YYNGEE. The V end was cut by 3 bases, the J end by 2 bases, with 12 bases between. This CDR3 region has 15 residues. The CDR3 DNA is TGTGCCAGCAGCGCAAGCGTCGGGCCCTACAATGAGCAGTTCTTC. It is translated as CASSASVGPYNEQFF.